The text below deals with one TCR beta chain. The clone's antigen remains unknown. The record has no base qualities; no much larger clone is one base away. Participants in the prospective study were enrolled through a virtual design, were aged 18 to 89 years, and lived in some 24 United States geographic areas. In the prospective study, participants were assigned to cohorts based on the clinical history participants reported in a screening survey and a study questionnaire. Recovered participants in ImmuneRACE Cohort 3 were defined by two consecutive negative NP/OP PCR tests, clearance by a healthcare professional, or resolution of symptoms. In the prospective study, mobile phlebotomists collected whole blood, serum and a nasopharyngeal or oropharyngeal swab from each participant. Over a roughly two-month period, participants in the prospective study had the option of providing additional blood draws and questionnaires. Before DNA extraction, blood samples from the prospective study were shipped at room temperature or frozen.

These data belong to a study of blood T cell repertoires in COVID-19 (dated by TCRdb to 2020 to 2021). Regarding the research as a whole: Samples covering the acute and convalescent phases of COVID-19 were provided by collaborators in the United States, Italy and Spain. The repertoires were released in a freely available public database intended as a resource for research on the immune response to SARS-CoV-2. Where available, HLA class I and class II types were obtained from metadata supplied by the sample provider rather than from assay-based typing. Deeply sampled blood TCRbeta repertoires from subjects exposed to, actively infected with, or recovered from COVID-19 were included in the dataset. Sample metadata almost always included a de-identified subject ID, COVID-19 status, age in years and sex. The samples were drawn from the first 160 participants of the ongoing ImmuneRACE study and from 950 to 1,500 subjects provided by 6 global collaborators. The prospective study material was composed of cDNA or gDNA derived from T cells, B-cell-depleted T cells, or PBMCs. General study outcomes and caveats: The quantity of clinical and demographic metadata differed by source and by participant and was supplied without curation.

The CDR3 starts with the cysteine, ends with the phenylalanine, and has 15 residues. The retained sequence is limited to the CDR3, 45 bases, with the frame set at the first base. CDR1 SGHRS and CDR2 YFSETQ were looked up in the germline V gene. Cut back by 0 bases and 0 bases, the V and J ends lie 8 bases apart. TCRbeta CDR3 regions were amplified from genomic DNA by means of the immunoSEQ Assay, a bias-controlled multiplex PCR. Under the source paper's analysis protocol: Within the assay, amplification of reference gene primers was used to estimate how many nucleated cells each sample contained. To quantify the absolute abundance of each unique TCRbeta CDR3 rearrangement, sequence reads were collapsed and filtered. For each sample, productive Simpson clonality was calculated as the square root of Simpson's diversity index across productive rearrangements. Not all clones reach the TCRdb copy of this immuneACCESS table, which keeps in-frame sequences only. Checked studies attribute under half of the gap to unresolved V genes and leave the rest unexplained. The V and J calls and the clone size are those of that table, but D and trimming were determined from the DNA. The sample includes about 470,000 clones, with roughly 87% observed a single time. The ten top clones hold roughly 0.72% of the sample.

Sequencing used PBMCs or T cells enriched from blood (not recorded which). This sequence originates from a woman aged 18-29 years who had recovered from COVID-19. The chain employs TRBV5-1 and TRBJ2-3, with the D gene uncertain. At the DNA level, the sequence is TGCGCCAGCAGCTTGGGCGGATCTAGCACAGATACGCAGTATTTT. Translated, it reads CASSLGGSSTDTQYF.